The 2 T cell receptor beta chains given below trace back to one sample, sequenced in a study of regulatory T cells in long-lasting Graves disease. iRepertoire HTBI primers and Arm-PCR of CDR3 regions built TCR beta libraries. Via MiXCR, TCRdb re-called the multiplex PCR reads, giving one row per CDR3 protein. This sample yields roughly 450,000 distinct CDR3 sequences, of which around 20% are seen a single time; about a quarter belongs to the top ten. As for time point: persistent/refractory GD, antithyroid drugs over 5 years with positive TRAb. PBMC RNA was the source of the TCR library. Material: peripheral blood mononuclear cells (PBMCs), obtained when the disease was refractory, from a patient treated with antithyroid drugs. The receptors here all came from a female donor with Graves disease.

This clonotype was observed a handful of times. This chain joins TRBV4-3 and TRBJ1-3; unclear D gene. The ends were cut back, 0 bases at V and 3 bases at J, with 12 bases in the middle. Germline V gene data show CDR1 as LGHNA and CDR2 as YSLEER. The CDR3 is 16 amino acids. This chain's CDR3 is CASSQDLDRYGNTIYF. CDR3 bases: TGCGCCAGCAGCCAAGATCTGGACCGATATGGAAACACCATATATTTT.

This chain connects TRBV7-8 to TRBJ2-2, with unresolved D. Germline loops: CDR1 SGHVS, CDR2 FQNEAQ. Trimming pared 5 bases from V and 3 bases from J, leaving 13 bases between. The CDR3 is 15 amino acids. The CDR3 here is CASSPKRQDTGELFF. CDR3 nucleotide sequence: TGTGCCAGCAGCCCGAAAAGGCAGGACACCGGGGAGCTGTTTTTT.